A selection of T cell receptor beta chains follows, all from one sample in a study of glioma-infiltrating T cells after dendritic cell vaccination. Data came from immunoSEQ multiplex PCR; TCRdb stores just in-frame clones and leaves some out. The repertoire holds 45,000 to 50,000 clones, with about 85% as singletons. The starting material was blood, obtained before dendritic cell vaccination. These receptors were taken from a human donor with glioblastoma. Both conserved end residues are part of each CDR3. D genes are given only for firm matches. The size entry is marked missing in some rows and otherwise reads once, few, many or a size class.

>TRBV6-5|TRBJ2-7|15|.|.
CASSYSRDFTYEQYF
TGTGCCAGCAGTTACAGTCGCGATTTTACCTACGAGCAGTACTTC
>TRBV5-6|TRBJ1-5|13|.|.
CASSLGSHQPQHF
TGTGCCAGCAGCCTCGGTTCGCATCAGCCCCAGCATTTT
>TRBV5-4|TRBJ2-1|17|.|TRBD1
CASSPRKGASSYNEQFF
TGTGCCAGCAGCCCTAGGAAGGGGGCAAGCTCCTACAATGAGCAGTTCTTC
>TRBV11-2|TRBJ2-7|14|.|TRBD1
CASSLGTVTHEQYF
TGTGCCAGCAGCTTGGGGACAGTTACCCACGAGCAGTACTTC
>TRBV7-9|TRBJ2-7|15|.|TRBD1
CASSLGQTGVDEQYF
TGTGCCAGCAGCTTGGGCCAGACAGGGGTCGACGAGCAGTACTTC
>TRBV6-5|TRBJ2-4|13|.|.
CASSWGVKNIQYF
TGTGCCAGCAGCTGGGGGGTGAAAAACATTCAGTACTTC
>TRBV5-1|TRBJ2-3|13|.|TRBD1
CASSYDRGSSQYF
TGCGCCAGCAGCTACGACAGGGGATCCTCGCAGTATTTT
>TRBV6-1|TRBJ1-2|15|.|TRBD1
CASNQGQGILYGYTF
TGTGCCAGCAACCAAGGACAGGGTATCCTCTATGGCTACACCTTC
>TRBV5-1|TRBJ2-1|16|.|TRBD2
CASSLMTSGSYNEQFF
TGCGCCAGCAGCTTAATGACTAGCGGATCCTACAATGAGCAGTTCTTC
>TRBV14|TRBJ2-7|14|.|TRBD2
CASSALAGSREQYF
TGTGCCAGCAGCGCCCTAGCGGGTAGCCGCGAGCAGTACTTC
>TRBV7-6|TRBJ1-1|15|few|TRBD1
CASSLLQGVNTEAFF
TGTGCCAGCAGCCTTCTACAGGGGGTGAACACTGAAGCTTTCTTT
>TRBV18|TRBJ1-2|16|few|TRBD1
CASSHRTGGAGYGYTF
TGTGCCAGCTCACATAGAACAGGGGGCGCCGGGTATGGCTACACCTTC
>TRBV11-3|TRBJ2-1|16|.|TRBD2
CASSAELAGGPLQQFF
TGTGCCAGCAGCGCTGAACTAGCGGGAGGGCCCCTCCAGCAGTTCTTC
>TRBV7-4|TRBJ1-5|16|.|.
CASSFRPQLSNQPQHF
TGTGCCAGCAGCTTTCGCCCACAGTTGAGCAATCAGCCCCAGCATTTT
>TRBV2|TRBJ1-2|15|.|.
CASSLGGREGYGYTF
TGTGCCAGCTCCCTTGGAGGCAGGGAGGGCTATGGCTACACCTTC
>TRBV27|TRBJ1-3|16|once|TRBD1
CASSSGTGGKGNTIYF
TGTGCCAGCAGTTCAGGGACAGGGGGGAAGGGAAACACCATATATTTT
>TRBV19|TRBJ2-7|15|.|.
CASTSGGGASYEQYF
TGTGCCAGTACCTCAGGCGGAGGGGCCTCCTACGAGCAGTACTTC
>TRBV15|TRBJ1-1|15|.|.
CATSRGGAARAEAFF
TGTGCCACCAGCAGAGGTGGGGCGGCCCGGGCTGAAGCTTTCTTT
>TRBV5-4|TRBJ2-7|14|.|.
CASSLETQAYEQYF
TGTGCCAGCAGCTTGGAGACACAAGCCTACGAGCAGTACTTC
>TRBV5-1|TRBJ2-2|15|.|TRBD2
CASSSTSGGTGELFF
TGCGCCAGCAGCTCGACTAGCGGGGGCACCGGGGAGCTGTTTTTT
>TRBV16|TRBJ1-5|14|.|.
CASSQSIGDQPQHF
TGTGCCAGCAGCCAATCGATCGGAGATCAGCCCCAGCATTTT
>TRBV9|TRBJ2-1|20|once|TRBD2
CASSVVAGLAGSSSYNEQFF
TGTGCCAGCAGCGTAGTTGCGGGACTAGCGGGCTCTAGCTCCTACAATGAGCAGTTCTTC
>TRBV30|TRBJ2-5|13|.|TRBD2
CAWAAGGLLTQYF
TGTGCCTGGGCGGCGGGGGGATTGTTAACCCAGTACTTC
>TRBV19|TRBJ1-4|14|.|.
CASSDRTTNEKLFF
TGTGCCAGTAGTGACAGAACAACTAATGAAAAACTGTTTTTT
>TRBV28|TRBJ1-2|16|.|.
CASSLWAGEEYYGYTF
TGTGCCAGCAGTTTATGGGCAGGGGAAGAATACTATGGCTACACCTTC
>TRBV30|TRBJ1-1|16|.|.
CAWSVSGAFMDTEAFF
TGTGCCTGGAGTGTTTCAGGGGCTTTCATGGACACTGAAGCTTTCTTT